These 25 T cell receptor beta chains were all obtained from the same sample, sequenced in a study of response to subunit inactivated influenza vaccine. A single record per CDR3 protein comes from TCRdb applying MiXCR to the RT-PCR reads. This sample has hundreds of thousands of distinct CDR3 sequences; roughly 13% occur once, and the top ten carry approximately 6.5%. The sample in question was PBMCs from blood, obtained around two weeks before vaccination. Receptors originate from a man in his fifties or sixties who received an inactivated influenza vaccine.

The chain joins TRBV9 to TRBJ2-1; 7 nucleotides match TRBD2. The CDR3 is 16 residues long. V was clipped by 3 bases and J by 8 bases; unmatched bases: 14. CDR1 SGDLS and CDR2 YYNGEE come from the germline V gene. CDR3 sequence: CASSAGGGAVGDEQFF. The CDR3 DNA sequence: TGTGCCAGCAGCGCTGGGGGAGGGGCGGTAGGCGATGAGCAGTTCTTC.

This chain connects TRBV12-3 or TRBV12-4 to TRBJ2-2; D is unresolved. Trimming left V 7 bases short and J 6 bases short, with 9 bases between. The CDR3 totals 12 residues. The CDR3 region has the DNA TGTGCCAGCAATGCCGCCGCCGGGGAGCTGTTTTTT. Amino acids: CASNAAAGELFF.

This clonotype was counted only a few times. The rearrangement uses TRBV10-3 and TRBJ2-5, with 9 bases fitting TRBD1. The J segment lost 0 bases and the V segment lost 6 bases, leaving 5 bases of the junction unmatched. This CDR3 has 15 amino acids. From germline, CDR1 is ENHRY and CDR2 SYGVKD. Here the CDR3 reads CAIREDRGDQETQYF. CDR3 DNA sequence: TGTGCCATCAGAGAGGACAGGGGAGACCAAGAGACCCAGTACTTC.

This clonotype has just a few counts. The chain recombines TRBV20-1 with TRBJ2-7; D possibly corresponds to TRBD2 (5 bases). The V end lost 3 bases, the J end lost 5 bases, and 17 bases lay between the germline ends. The CDR3 is made up of 14 amino acids. Looked up from germline, CDR1 is DFQATT and CDR2 is SNEGSKA (reference sequence). This chain's CDR3 is CSASFSARVDEQYF. CDR3 in DNA: TGCAGTGCTAGTTTTAGCGCCCGAGTCGACGAGCAGTACTTC.

The chain recombines TRBV3-1 with TRBJ2-3; 14 nucleotides line up with TRBD2. Trimming took 0 bases from V and 4 from J; bases not matched to a gene: 6. The CDR3 contains 18 residues. Germline values: CDR1 LGHDT, CDR2 YNNKEL (reference sequence). The CDR3 sequence: CASSQDFRLAGGADTQYF. The CDR3 DNA is TGTGCCAGCAGCCAAGATTTTCGACTAGCGGGAGGGGCAGATACGCAGTATTTT.

V and J are TRBV24-1 and TRBJ2-3; D call uncertain. V shed 9 bases and J shed 3 bases, with 15 bases lying between them. There are 14 residues in the CDR3. Germline V gives CDR1 KGHDR, CDR2 SFDVKD. The CDR3 protein is CATSRTGLTDTQYF. The CDR3, as DNA: TGTGCCACCTCGAGGACGGGTTTAACAGATACGCAGTATTTT.

The V and J genes are TRBV4-1 and TRBJ1-2; 7 positions agree with TRBD1. The CDR3 sequence is 15 residues long. V lost 3 bases to trimming and J lost 2 bases; unmatched junction nucleotides: 6. The germline V gene has CDR1 MGHRA and CDR2 YSYEKL. In DNA form, the CDR3 reads TGCGCCAGCAGCCAGACACCGACAGGGAACTATGGCTACACCTTC. Protein: CASSQTPTGNYGYTF.

The chain employs TRBV5-1 and TRBJ2-2; 8 bases fit TRBD2. V shed 4 bases, J shed 5 bases, and the junction held 13 bases outside the gene matches. Germline V gene lookup returns CDR1 SGHRS and CDR2 YFSETQ. This CDR3 contains 17 residues. The CDR3, as DNA: TGCGCCAGCAGCGCGGGAGGCTACCGACCTATAACCGGGGAGCTGTTTTTT. It codes for CASSAGGYRPITGELFF. Filled out from reference TRBV5-1 and TRBJ2-2, the complete variable domain reads KAGVTQTPRYLIKTRGQQVTLSCSPISGHRSVSWYQQTPGQGLQFLFEYFSETQRNKGNFPGRFSGRQFSNSRSEMNVSTLELGDSALYLCASSAGGYRPITGELFFGEGSRLTVL.

The chain is built from TRBV4-1 and TRBJ2-7; TRBD1 agrees at 7 bases. The trim removed 0 bases at V and 0 bases at J, leaving 5 bases unmatched. Germline assignment: CDR1 MGHRA and CDR2 YSYEKL. This CDR3 region has 16 residues. The DNA for the CDR3 is TGCGCCAGCAGCCAAGAGCGACAGGGTATCTCCTACGAGCAGTACTTC. Its translation: CASSQERQGISYEQYF.

V usage is TRBV21-1 and J usage is TRBJ2-1; the table's D call TRBD1 went unverified against the DNA. TRBV21-1 is termed a pseudogene. This CDR3 is built from 11 residues. The CDR3 DNA is TGTGCCAGCAGCACTCAGGGGGAGCAGTTCTTC. Translation: CASSTQGEQFF.

This chain links TRBV5-1 with TRBJ2-5; D not resolved. The CDR3 is made up of 14 amino acids. Germline lookup yields CDR1 SGHRS and CDR2 YFSETQ. Trimming stripped 2 bases from V and 1 base from J, with 9 bases between. CDR3 amino acids: CASSFGVGQETQYF. As DNA, the CDR3 is TGCGCCAGCAGCTTTGGCGTGGGCCAAGAGACCCAGTACTTC.

V and J are TRBV4-3 and TRBJ2-4; D gene ambiguous. Looked up from germline, CDR1 is LGHNA and CDR2 is YSLEER. The V and J ends lost 0 bases and 1 base respectively, with 13 bases between them. This CDR3 is 17 amino acids long. CDR3 nucleotides: TGCGCCAGCAGCCAAGAGTATCCCCCCCAGGCCAAAAACATTCAGTACTTC. Its translation is CASSQEYPPQAKNIQYF.

This clonotype was seen a few times. V gene TRBV12-3 or TRBV12-4 combines with J gene TRBJ1-6; possibly TRBD1 for D (5 bases). CDR3 size: 13 residues. V was pared by 3 bases and J by 8 bases, with 8 bases between. The CDR3 sequence is CASSFGGDSPLHF. In DNA form, the CDR3 reads TGTGCCAGCAGTTTTGGGGGGGATTCACCCCTCCACTTT.

This clonotype was counted only a few times. The chain recombines TRBV29-1 with TRBJ1-4; D possibly corresponds to TRBD1 (6 bases). From germline, CDR1 is SQVTM and CDR2 ANQGSEA. The CDR3 is 14 amino acids. V was clipped by 8 bases and J by 6 bases, with 19 bases between them. CDR3 loop: CSTGGGAGDEKLFF. CDR3 coding DNA: TGCAGCACCGGGGGCGGAGCGGGTGATGAAAAACTGTTTTTT.

V and J are TRBV12-3 or TRBV12-4 and TRBJ2-5; D unresolved. The CDR3 loop spans 11 amino acids. Trimming took 3 bases from V and 9 from J, leaving 8 bases between them. The CDR3 loop reads CASSFGSAQYF. In DNA, the CDR3 is TGTGCCAGCAGTTTTGGGTCGGCCCAGTACTTC.

A few counts support this clonotype. The rearrangement uses TRBV5-1 and TRBJ1-6, with TRBD1 as a possible D gene (5 bases). Trimming removed 0 bases from V and 7 bases from J, with 8 bases in between. Germline V gene sequence: CDR1 SGHRS, CDR2 YFSETQ. There are 14 residues in the CDR3. The CDR3 nucleotides are TGCGCCAGCAGCTTGGAAGGGGAGAATTCACCCCTCCACTTT. This encodes CASSLEGENSPLHF.

This clonotype was observed many times. The DNA of the CDR3 is TGTGCCATCAGTGAGCGGCCAGGGTTTACCGGGGAGACCCAGTACTTC. This encodes CAISERPGFTGETQYF. This chain uses TRBV10-3 with TRBJ2-5, with D tentatively TRBD1 (5 bases). Looked up from germline, CDR1 is ENHRY and CDR2 is SYGVKD. CDR3 length: 16 amino acids. V was pared by 2 bases and J by 5 bases, with 18 bases between.

The chain uses TRBV7-2 and TRBJ2-7; maybe TRBD1 (6 bases). This CDR3 contains 15 residues. The V gene's germline CDR1 is SGHTA and CDR2 FQGNSA. V was shortened by 5 bases and J by 2 bases, with 16 bases between the two germline ends. The CDR3 DNA sequence: TGTGCCAGCAGCCCCCGGCCTAGGGACACCTACGAGCAGTACTTC. Translated, it gives CASSPRPRDTYEQYF.

This clonotype has a handful of counts. This sequence joins TRBV7-9 and TRBJ2-2; 7 bases align to TRBD1. Germline trimming cut 5 bases from V and 8 bases from J; bases unmatched to any gene: 5. Germline V lookup: CDR1 SEHNR, CDR2 FQNEAQ (reference sequence). The CDR3 has 13 residues. CDR3 amino acids: CASSVGTAGELFF. DNA of the CDR3: TGTGCCAGCAGCGTTGGGACAGCTGGGGAGCTGTTTTTT.

The gene calls are TRBV2 and TRBJ1-1; D is perhaps TRBD1 (6 bases). Trimming pared 3 bases from V and 2 bases from J, leaving 10 bases between. Germline V gene data show CDR1 as SNHLY and CDR2 as FYNNEI. The CDR3 runs to 14 residues. The CDR3 spells CASSDPRGNTEAFF. Here the CDR3 DNA reads TGTGCCAGCAGTGACCCCAGGGGAAACACTGAAGCTTTCTTT.

The chain is built from TRBV5-6 and TRBJ2-7, with D possibly called TRBD1 or TRBD2 (5 bases each). V was pared by 4 bases and J by 2 bases, with 19 bases between. Germline loops: CDR1 SGHDT, CDR2 YYEEEE. The CDR3 runs 16 residues. CDR3 nucleotide sequence: TGTGCCAGCAGCCTGACTTTTGGGACGGTAGCCTACGAGCAGTACTTC. Translated, it gives CASSLTFGTVAYEQYF.

The chain joins TRBV12-3 or TRBV12-4 to TRBJ2-7; TRBD2 matches 10 bases. This CDR3 is built from 13 residues. V dropped 5 bases and J dropped 9; count of bases not matched to a gene: 7. DNA for the CDR3: TGTGCCAGCAGTACGGGCCAGCGGGGGGGGCAGTACTTC. This codes for CASSTGQRGGQYF.

This chain links TRBV4-3 with TRBJ1-2; D is perhaps TRBD1 (6 bases). V was trimmed by 0 bases and J by 2 bases, leaving 10 bases between them. The V gene's germline CDR1 is LGHNA and CDR2 YSLEER. The CDR3 is made up of 15 amino acids. Here the CDR3 reads CASSQDVRGNYGYTF. In DNA form, the CDR3 reads TGCGCCAGCAGCCAAGATGTGAGGGGGAACTATGGCTACACCTTC.

This sequence joins TRBV5-6 and TRBJ2-7, with 8 bases identical to TRBD1. The CDR3 is made up of 15 amino acids. Trimming cost V 2 bases and J 5 bases; bases outside gene matches: 9. Germline CDR1 reads SGHDT; CDR2 reads YYEEEE. In DNA form, the CDR3 reads TGTGCCAGCAGCTTAACCTTGACAGGGGACAACGAGCAGTACTTC. It translates to CASSLTLTGDNEQYF.

The chain carries TRBV6-5 and TRBJ2-2; TRBD1 matches 7 bases. CDR3 size: 14 residues. V was pared by 5 bases and J by 6 bases, with 6 bases of the junction left unmatched. From germline, CDR1 is MNHEY and CDR2 SVGAGI. In nucleotides, the CDR3 is TGTGCCAGCAGTACTCATCAGGGGGCCGGGGAGCTGTTTTTT. It encodes CASSTHQGAGELFF.